This TCR beta chain was sequenced during a study of T cell repertoires in cytomegalovirus infection. Whole-study context: Public TCR beta signature analysis indicated the presence of both CMV infection and matching HLA type.

TCRdb passed the reads through MiXCR, listing each CDR3 protein once. Here the sample spans approximately 500,000 distinct CDR3 sequences, around a third being singletons. Trimming removed 6 bases from V and 2 bases from J; junction bases left unmatched: 11. Per germline, CDR1 DFQATT and CDR2 SNEGSKA (reference sequence). The CDR3 loop spans 15 amino acids. Remarks on this clonotype: Antigen: not known.

Study observations and caveats: In two of eight donors, the top clonotype was HLA-C-restricted CMV-specific.

This material consisted of cultured PBMCs, taken from culture after CMV antigen stimulation. V is TRBV20-1 and J is TRBJ2-3; 7 nucleotides line up with TRBD2. The clonotype was recovered from a human donor in good health (CMV status not recorded). Some clones in this sample may be carry-over from other donors' samples. As DNA, the CDR3 is TGCAGTGCCCCAGACCCACTAGCGTCCACAGATACGCAGTATTTT. Amino acids: CSAPDPLASTDTQYF.